Below are 9 T cell receptor beta chains sequenced from a single sample in a study of blood T cell repertoires in COVID-19 (dated by TCRdb to 2020 to 2022). Receptors were amplified or captured by the immunoSEQ multiplex PCR assay. The table was pulled from immuneACCESS by TCRdb, which kept in-frame rearrangements only. Such tables lose some clones; where checked, under half of the loss comes from unresolved V genes, and the rest has no known cause. The sample includes 190,000 or so clones, with around nine tenths observed a single time. Of the sample, around 2.7% is held by the ten largest clones. Sequencing was performed on peripheral blood. These receptors all stem from a middle-aged man with active or convalescent COVID-19.

The gene calls are TRBV19 and TRBJ2-1, with 7 positions matching TRBD2. This CDR3 comprises 15 residues. Germline V gene sequence: CDR1 LNHDA, CDR2 SQIVND (reference sequence). Trimming cost V 8 bases and J 6 bases; bases outside gene matches: 13. Written as DNA, the CDR3 is TGTGCCAGTGGGACTACCGAAGGGAAGGCCAATGAGCAGTTCTTC. Translating it yields CASGTTEGKANEQFF.

CDR3 residues: CASRARLAGGNEQFF. CDR3 nucleotide sequence: TGTGCCAGCAGGGCTCGACTAGCGGGGGGGAATGAGCAGTTCTTC. The chain employs TRBV2 and TRBJ2-1; 14 bases align to TRBD2. Looked up from germline, CDR1 is SNHLY and CDR2 is FYNNEI. The CDR3 is made up of 15 amino acids. The V gene end was trimmed by 6 bases and the J gene end by 7 bases; junction bases not matched to a gene: 5.

V and J are TRBV11-3 and TRBJ2-3, with no clear D. The CDR3 sequence is 12 residues long. The V gene's germline CDR1 is SGHNT and CDR2 YENEEA. The V end was cut by 1 base, the J end by 8 bases, with 7 bases between. The DNA for the CDR3 is TGTGCCAGCAGCTTAGCCGCCGGTACGCAGTATTTT. Its translation: CASSLAAGTQYF.

The chain has TRBV4-3 and TRBJ2-7, with no clear D. Germline V gene sequence: CDR1 LGHNA, CDR2 YSLEER. Trimming left V 3 bases short and J 2 bases short, with 14 bases between. CDR3 size: 15 residues. CDR3 DNA sequence: TGCGCCAGCAGCCAGCTTGTCGCCCAGGCCTACGAGCAGTACTTC. It codes for CASSQLVAQAYEQYF.

The V call is TRBV5-1, the J call TRBJ1-2; 9 bases line up with TRBD1. J was trimmed by 4 bases and V by 0 bases; bases with no gene match: 13. The CDR3 runs to 18 residues. CDR1 and CDR2 (germline): SGHRS, YFSETQ. CDR3 in DNA: TGCGCCAGCAGCTTGGAAGGGATGATGACAGGGGGAGGCTATGGCTACACCTTC. Protein: CASSLEGMMTGGGYGYTF.

This sequence joins TRBV28 and TRBJ1-6; no clear D. Germline-derived CDR1 and CDR2 are MDHEN and SYDVKM. This CDR3 comprises 17 residues. V lost 4 bases to trimming and J lost 0 bases, with 13 bases between them. The CDR3 nucleotides read TGTGCCAGCAGTTCTCGAAAAGAGAGCTCCTATAATTCACCCCTCCACTTT. Translated, it gives CASSSRKESSYNSPLHF.

The chain is built from TRBV6-5 and TRBJ1-6; D gene unclear. V was clipped by 5 bases and J by 5 bases, with 7 bases between them. The CDR3 has 13 amino acids. The V gene's germline CDR1 is MNHEY and CDR2 SVGAGI. This chain's CDR3 is CASSLTNNSPLHF. The CDR3, as DNA: TGTGCCAGCAGTCTGACTAATAATTCACCCCTCCACTTT.

The chain joins TRBV4-1 to TRBJ2-7, with a tentative D call TRBD1 (5 bases). CDR1 and CDR2 from the germline V gene are MGHRA and YSYEKL. The V end was cut by 1 base, the J end by 2 bases, with 12 bases between. The CDR3 spans 15 residues. The CDR3: CASSQADSQTYEQYF. In DNA form, the CDR3 reads TGCGCCAGCAGCCAAGCAGACAGCCAAACCTACGAGCAGTACTTC.

V usage is TRBV18 and J usage is TRBJ2-5, with a tentative D call TRBD1 (6 bases). Germline CDR1 is KGHSH and CDR2 is LQKENI. V was pared by 2 bases and J by 6 bases, with 22 bases between. The CDR3 has 17 amino acids. The CDR3 spells CASSPSKGGQRLQTQYF. CDR3 in DNA: TGTGCCAGCTCACCATCCAAGGGCGGACAGAGGCTTCAGACCCAGTACTTC.